This TCR beta chain was sequenced in a study of blood T cell repertoires in COVID-19. Across the study: The United States, Italy and Spain supplied acute and convalescent COVID-19 samples. The analysed material was cDNA or gDNA that came from T cells, B-cell-depleted T cells, or PBMCs.

TCRdb's copy holds only in-frame clones and misses some; the assay was immunoSEQ multiplex PCR. The sample carries about 84,000 clones, 70% to 85% recorded once. CDR1 is ENHRY, CDR2 SYGVKD, per germline. V shed 2 bases and J shed 1 base, with 12 bases lying between them. The CDR3 totals 15 residues. The chain couples TRBV10-3 to TRBJ2-7; no definite D call. What was sequenced was peripheral blood. The sequence came from a man aged 50 to 60 with active or convalescent COVID-19. CDR3 region: CAISEGQLFSYEQYF. The DNA of the CDR3 is TGTGCCATCAGTGAGGGGCAGTTGTTTTCCTACGAGCAGTACTTC.